The rows below give T cell receptor beta chains drawn from one sample of a study of blood T cells in healthy people across ages. TCRdb itself ran the 5' RACE reads through MiXCR, one entry per CDR3 protein. The data contain 910,000 or so distinct CDR3 sequences, just over 50% of them seen just once; the ten biggest clones take up 20% to 25%. Sequenced sample: blood. The source is an older woman in good health. Both conserved end residues are part of each CDR3. D genes are given only for firm matches. A row's size may be missing; if present it is once, few, many or a size class.

J gene,D gene,V gene,clone size,CDR3 DNA,CDR3 protein
TRBJ2-7,-,TRBV28,-,TGTGCCAGCACCAAGGGGGGTAGCCCCTACGAGCAGTACTTC,CASTKGGSPYEQYF
TRBJ2-4,-,TRBV29-1,-,TGCAGCGTTAAAGAGCCCGTTCTAGCCAAAAACATTCAGTACTTC,CSVKEPVLAKNIQYF
TRBJ2-3,-,TRBV28,-,TGTGCCAGCAGTTTGGTAGGAAGAGCGTCCACAGATACGCAGTATTTT,CASSLVGRASTDTQYF
TRBJ2-1,-,TRBV3-1,-,TGTGCCAGCAGCCTAGGTGCGGTTAGCTCCTACAATGAGCAGTTCTTC,CASSLGAVSSYNEQFF
TRBJ2-1,TRBD2,TRBV5-5,-,TGTGCCAGCAGTCTTCGGCCGGGACTAGCGGGAGACGAGCAGTTCTTC,CASSLRPGLAGDEQFF
TRBJ1-5,-,TRBV21-1,-,TGTGCCAGCAGCATGAAATGGGACAGGGGGCTCTTCCGTAGCAATCAGCCCCAGCATTTT,CASSMKWDRGLFRSNQPQHF
TRBJ2-1,-,TRBV5-1,-,TGCGCCAGCAGCGTTAATGTCGCTGCTAATGAGCAGTTCTTC,CASSVNVAANEQFF
TRBJ2-5,-,TRBV27,few,TGTGCCAGCAATTCCCACGGGACGGCCATCGGGACCCAGTACTTC,CASNSHGTAIGTQYF
TRBJ2-1,-,TRBV28,once,TGTGCCAGCAGCCCCGGGACTCCCCTCAATGGGCAGTTCTTC,CASSPGTPLNGQFF
TRBJ2-5,TRBD1,TRBV20-1,-,TGCAGTGCTATGCTGACAGGGGCGGGCCAAGAGACCCAGTACTTC,CSAMLTGAGQETQYF
TRBJ2-1,TRBD2,TRBV12-3/TRBV12-4,-,TGTGCCAGCAGTTCCGTACTAGCGATCAATGAGCAGTTCTTC,CASSSVLAINEQFF
TRBJ2-7,TRBD1,TRBV6-1,-,TGTGCCAGCAGTGAAGCGCTTGTGACAGGGATCTACGAGCAGTACTTC,CASSEALVTGIYEQYF
TRBJ2-3,-,TRBV5-1,-,TGCGCCAGCAGCTTTACGGGAGTATTAGATACGCAGTATTTT,CASSFTGVLDTQYF
TRBJ2-7,TRBD2,TRBV20-1,-,TGCAGTGCTAGAGGCCGGGGGCTAGCGGGGGACGAGCAGTACTTC,CSARGRGLAGDEQYF
TRBJ1-2,TRBD1,TRBV28,few,TGTGCCAGCAGTGAACAGGGGGTCCTCTATGGCTACACCTTC,CASSEQGVLYGYTF
TRBJ2-5,TRBD1,TRBV28,-,TGTGCCAGCAGTTCGACCGGGACAGGGGTCAATGAGCAGTACTTC,CASSSTGTGVNEQYF
TRBJ2-7,-,TRBV3-1,-,TGTGTCAGCAGCCAAGAGGGACACGGTTTCTACGAGCAGTACTTC,CVSSQEGHGFYEQYF
TRBJ2-3,-,TRBV5-1,-,TGCGCCAGCAGCTCAAGCCCAGGGACGGGTACGCAGTATTTT,CASSSSPGTGTQYF
TRBJ2-2,-,TRBV7-9,-,TGTGCCAGCAGCCCCGATGGGGGAACCGGGGAGCTGTTTTTT,CASSPDGGTGELFF
TRBJ2-7,-,TRBV13,few,TGTGCCAGCAGCTACGCCCAGCAGACCTACGAGCAGTACTTC,CASSYAQQTYEQYF
TRBJ2-3,-,TRBV12-3/TRBV12-4,-,TGTGCCAGCACTACCCCCAGTCCCGGGGGTCACACAGATACGCAGTATTTT,CASTTPSPGGHTDTQYF
TRBJ2-1,TRBD1,TRBV2,-,TGTGCCAGCAGTGTGGACAGGGGGCTCAATGAGCAGTTCTTC,CASSVDRGLNEQFF
TRBJ1-4,-,TRBV20-1,-,TGCAGTGCGTCGGGCCAGGCAGATGAAAAACTGTTTTTT,CSASGQADEKLFF
TRBJ2-2,-,TRBV18,-,TGTGCCAGCCCACTCGGAGGGACGAACACCGGGGAGCTGTTTTTT,CASPLGGTNTGELFF
TRBJ2-2,-,TRBV5-6,-,TGTGCCAGCAGCTTGGGGATCACGCTGAACACCGGGGAGCTGTTTTTT,CASSLGITLNTGELFF
TRBJ1-4,-,TRBV6-6,-,TGTGCCAGCAGCCGGAAGGGAGGGAGCCGATTAGGTGAAAAACTGTTTTTT,CASSRKGGSRLGEKLFF
TRBJ2-1,-,TRBV20-1,-,TGCAGTGCTAGAGCGCCTAGCAGCTCCTACAATGAGCAGTTCTTC,CSARAPSSSYNEQFF
TRBJ2-6,TRBD1,TRBV2,-,TGTGCCAGAGAAGCCGGGACAGAGCACTCTGGGGCCAACGTCCTGACTTTC,CAREAGTEHSGANVLTF
TRBJ2-7,TRBD2,TRBV4-1,few,TGCGCCAGCAGCCGCATCGGGACTAGCGTTTACGAGCAGTACTTC,CASSRIGTSVYEQYF
TRBJ2-7,TRBD2,TRBV4-1,few,TGCGCCAGCAGCCACGTGCACCTAGCGGACTCCTACGAGCAGTACTTC,CASSHVHLADSYEQYF
TRBJ1-5,-,TRBV9,-,TGTGCCAGCAGCGTAGGGTACGGGAGCAATCAGCCCCAGCATTTT,CASSVGYGSNQPQHF
TRBJ1-2,TRBD1,TRBV6-5,few,TGTGCCAGCAGCCGCTCTAAGGGGGCCCACTATGGCTACACCTTC,CASSRSKGAHYGYTF
TRBJ1-1,-,TRBV4-1,-,TGCGCCAGCAGCCAAGGATCGGGGCGGACTGAAGCTTTCTTT,CASSQGSGRTEAFF